Sequencing of this T cell receptor beta chain was carried out in a study of blood T cell repertoires in COVID-19. CDR1 and CDR2 from the germline V gene are MNHEY and SVGAGI. With 6 bases removed from V and 7 bases from J, the gap between germline ends came to 9 bases. The CDR3 contains 11 residues. Sequenced by immunoSEQ multiplex PCR; TCRdb stores in-frame clones only, minus some. The sample lists around 250,000 clones, around 88% occurring once. Material: PBMCs or T cells enriched from blood (not recorded which). The origin of this receptor is a woman between 50 and 59 years old who had recovered from COVID-19. This chain joins TRBV6-5 and TRBJ2-5, with D possibly matching TRBD2 (6 bases). Here the CDR3 reads CASRLGGTQYF. In nucleotides, the CDR3 is TGTGCCAGCAGACTGGGAGGGACCCAGTACTTC.